This T cell receptor beta chain is from a study of T cell changes during pregnancy in multiple sclerosis. Sequenced by immunoSEQ multiplex PCR; TCRdb stores in-frame clones only, minus some. The data contain approximately 52,000 clones, roughly 92% of them singletons. CDR3 length: 13 amino acids. CDR1 ENHRY and CDR2 SYGVKD come from the germline V gene. With 3 bases removed from V and 4 bases from J, the gap between germline ends came to 10 bases. Here the sequenced sample was CD4+ T cells from peripheral blood mononuclear cells, taken in the second trimester of pregnancy. The J gene is TRBJ2-7, the V gene TRBV10-3; D remains ambiguous. This receptor was obtained from a female donor in good health, enrolled as a control in a pregnancy study. CDR3: CAISDSGRYEQYF. In DNA, the CDR3 is TGTGCCATCAGTGACAGTGGGCGTTACGAGCAGTACTTC.